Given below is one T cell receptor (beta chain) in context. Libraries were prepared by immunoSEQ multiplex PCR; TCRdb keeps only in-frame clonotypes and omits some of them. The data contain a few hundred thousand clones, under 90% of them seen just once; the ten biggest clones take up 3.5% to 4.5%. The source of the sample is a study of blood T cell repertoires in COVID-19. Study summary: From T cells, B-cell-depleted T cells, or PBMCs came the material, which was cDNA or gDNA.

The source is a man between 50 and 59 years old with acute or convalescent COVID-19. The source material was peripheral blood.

In DNA, the CDR3 is TGTGCCAGCAGTCAGAACTATGGCTACACCTTC. It specifies CASSQNYGYTF. The J gene is TRBJ1-2, the V gene TRBV6-5; the D is unclear. Germline V gene lookup returns CDR1 MNHEY and CDR2 SVGAGI. Trimming took 5 bases from V and 2 from J, leaving 3 bases between them. The CDR3 consists of 11 residues.